This T cell receptor beta chain was retrieved from a study of T cell repertoires in cytomegalovirus infection. One entry per CDR3 protein results from TCRdb running MiXCR on the reads. The sample consists of 70,000 to 75,000 distinct CDR3 sequences, under 4.5% of them appearing once. Study results and limitations: Ex vivo, HLA-C-restricted CMV-specific TCR beta clonotypes prevailed over the rest of the response. Pooled public TCR beta family frequency picked out CMV carriers with the relevant HLA.

This clonotype was counted at least ten times. Its antigen is not known. Per the germline V gene, CDR1 is MNHEY and CDR2 is SVGEGT. This CDR3 has 12 amino acids. With 8 bases removed from V and 12 bases from J, the gap between germline ends came to 17 bases. The V gene is TRBV6-2 or TRBV6-3, the J gene TRBJ2-4, with D perhaps matching TRBD2 (6 bases). The sequence was obtained from a human donor in good health (CMV status not recorded). Some clones in this sample may be carry-over from other donors' samples. Sequenced material: PBMCs. The CDR3 DNA sequence: TGTGCCAGCTCGGGGCAGGGACTCACTCAGTACTTC. Amino acid sequence: CASSGQGLTQYF.